Each of the 26 T cell receptor beta chains below was sequenced from the same sample in a study of T cells after yellow fever vaccination (dated by TCRdb to the late 2010s). Sample treatment or condition, as interpreted from the label and publication: live attenuated yellow fever vaccine strain. Library preparation employed 5' RACE. The instrument was an Illumina HiSeq 2500. The raw public data were reprocessed by TCRdb itself: fastp quality trimming at Q25, MiXCR clonotype calling, in-frame beta chains only. Identical CDR3 protein sequences are pooled into one entry, listed with their most common genes and DNA. For this sample the table gives around 70,000 distinct CDR3 sequences, of which more than 5.5% were detected only once. About 32% of the sample is held by the ten biggest clonotypes. Sequenced material: CD8+ T cells sorted from PBMCs, taken around 5 days after the first yellow fever vaccination. Every receptor here comes from a man aged 18-30 years who received the YFV17D yellow fever vaccine.

V is TRBV5-6 and J is TRBJ2-1; D remains unclear. Germline loops: CDR1 SGHDT, CDR2 YYEEEE. Trimming cost V 7 bases and J 9 bases, with 20 bases left between them. The CDR3 contains 14 residues. CDR3 bases: TGTGCCAGCGGCCCCGGGCTCCTCTGCTGTGAGCAGTTCTTC. Encoded protein: CASGPGLLCCEQFF.

This chain joins TRBV9 and TRBJ2-7; 10 bases fit TRBD2. The CDR3 is made up of 16 amino acids. Looked up from germline, CDR1 is SGDLS and CDR2 is YYNGEE. V was clipped by 0 bases and J by 2 bases; unmatched bases: 5. As DNA, the CDR3 is TGTGCCAGCAGCGTAGTTCCTAGCGGGGGCCCCTACGAGCAGTACGTC. Protein product: CASSVVPSGGPYEQYV.

Ten or more counts support this clonotype. The rearrangement links TRBV6-4 to TRBJ1-2; D remains ambiguous. Trimming took off 5 bases at V and 0 bases at J, with 7 bases between the two ends. This CDR3 is built from 13 residues. Germline V gene sequence: CDR1 MRHNA, CDR2 SNTAGT. CDR3 loop: CASSPGPNYGYTF. DNA for the CDR3: TGTGCCAGCAGTCCGGGTCCTAACTATGGCTACACCTTC.

Many counts were recorded for this clonotype. The chain combines TRBV11-2 with TRBJ2-2, with 10 bases lining up with TRBD2. The V and J ends lost 3 bases and 7 bases, in that order; junction bases with no gene match: 5. The CDR3 runs to 15 residues. CDR1 and CDR2 (germline): SGHAT, FQNNGV. Written as DNA, the CDR3 is TGTGCCAGCAGCTTTAGCGGGGGGCCGAGCGGGGAGCTGTTTTTT. Translation: CASSFSGGPSGELFF.

This clonotype has just a few counts. This chain links TRBV3-1 with TRBJ1-5; D unclear. The CDR3 is made up of 13 amino acids. Germline V gives CDR1 LGHDT, CDR2 YNNKEL (reference sequence). Trimming removed 2 bases at V and 2 bases at J, with 4 bases between. CDR3 in amino acids: CASSQTGNQPQHF. The CDR3 DNA is TGTGCCAGCAGCCAAACAGGCAATCAGCCCCAGCATTTT.

V usage is TRBV6-6 and J usage is TRBJ2-5, with D possibly being TRBD2 (5 bases). V was clipped by 6 bases and J by 5 bases, with 13 bases between them. This CDR3 spans 13 amino acids. Germline V gene sequence: CDR1 MNHNY, CDR2 SVGAGI (reference sequence). The CDR3: CASRLGVEETQYF. CDR3 sequence (DNA): TGTGCCAGCAGACTCGGGGTTGAGGAGACCCAGTACTTC.

This clonotype was detected only a few times. The chain joins TRBV7-9 to TRBJ2-1; D is uncertain. V lost 4 bases and J 4 bases, leaving 11 bases between the germline ends. Germline V lookup: CDR1 SEHNR, CDR2 FQNEAQ (reference sequence). CDR3 length: 14 amino acids. The CDR3 here is CASSSSSTYNEQFF. In DNA form, the CDR3 reads TGTGCCAGCAGCTCAAGTAGTACTTACAATGAGCAGTTCTTC.

This clonotype came up many times. V is TRBV3-1 and J is TRBJ2-1; D unclear. The CDR3 has 12 residues. The ends were cut back, 5 bases at V and 6 bases at J, with 8 bases in the middle. In germline, CDR1 is LGHDT, CDR2 YNNKEL (reference sequence). DNA of the CDR3: TGTGCCAGCAGCGGAACCTTCAATGAGCAGTTCTTC. Protein: CASSGTFNEQFF.

This clonotype was seen at least ten times. V usage is TRBV20-1 and J usage is TRBJ2-7, with 11 bases fitting TRBD1. This CDR3 has 14 amino acids. Germline trimming cut 6 bases from V and 1 base from J; bases unmatched to any gene: 5. In germline, CDR1 is DFQATT, CDR2 SNEGSKA (reference sequence). CDR3: CSAMGQGGSYEQYF. CDR3 sequence (DNA): TGCAGTGCAATGGGACAGGGGGGATCCTACGAGCAGTACTTC.

This clonotype was counted many times. The chain carries TRBV7-2 and TRBJ2-1, with TRBD2 as a possible D gene (6 bases). V shed 4 bases and J shed 0 bases, with 10 bases lying between them. The CDR3 has 15 amino acids. Per germline, CDR1 SGHTA and CDR2 FQGNSA. The CDR3 reads CASSSAGTSYNEQFF. Written as DNA, the CDR3 is TGTGCCAGCAGCTCGGCGGGGACCTCCTACAATGAGCAGTTCTTC.

This clonotype has a count of ten or more. This chain links TRBV6-5 with TRBJ2-5; weak D call: TRBD1 (6 bases). The V end lost 3 bases, the J end lost 3 bases, and 14 bases lay between the germline ends. CDR3 length: 15 residues. Germline V gene data show CDR1 as MNHEY and CDR2 as SVGAGI. The CDR3 nucleotides are TGTGCCAGCAGTTATTGGGGTAACAGGGAAGAGACCCAGTACTTC. Protein sequence: CASSYWGNREETQYF.

This clonotype came up many times. The chain is built from TRBV3-1 and TRBJ1-5; D remains ambiguous. Germline CDR1 is LGHDT and CDR2 is YNNKEL (reference sequence). The V and J ends lost 0 bases and 3 bases respectively, with 0 bases between them. This CDR3 is built from 12 residues. CDR3 coding DNA: TGTGCCAGCAGCCAAGACAATCAGCCCCAGCATTTT. It translates to CASSQDNQPQHF.

In its sample, this clonotype was seen a few times. The V gene is TRBV6-5, the J gene TRBJ1-4; 12 bases map to TRBD1. V shed 0 bases, J shed 3 bases, and the junction held 2 bases outside the gene matches. Germline lookup yields CDR1 MNHEY and CDR2 SVGAGI. The CDR3 is made up of 17 amino acids. The CDR3 spells CASSYSGQGAANEKLFF. The CDR3 coding sequence is TGTGCCAGCAGTTACTCGGGACAGGGGGCAGCTAATGAAAAACTGTTTTTT.

This clonotype has just a few counts. The chain recombines TRBV10-1 with TRBJ2-7; 8 nucleotides match TRBD2. CDR3 length: 14 residues. V dropped 3 bases and J dropped 7; count of bases not matched to a gene: 8. Germline V gene sequence: CDR1 WNHNN, CDR2 SYGVQD (reference sequence). For the CDR3, the DNA is TGCGCCAGCAGTGACGGGGGGGAAAACCGTGAGCAGTACTTC. This codes for CASSDGGENREQYF.

The chain joins TRBV7-8 to TRBJ1-4; D may be TRBD1 (5 bases). The CDR3 consists of 13 residues. V dropped 5 bases and J dropped 10 bases, with 14 bases sitting between them. From germline, CDR1 is SGHVS and CDR2 FQNEAQ. CDR3 amino acids: CASSAPGLGKLFF. The CDR3 DNA reads as TGTGCCAGCAGCGCCCCAGGGTTGGGAAAACTGTTTTTT.

In this sample, this clonotype turned up a few times. Compared with germline, one end of the junction differs, possibly owing to a read error. V is TRBV7-2 and J is TRBJ2-2, with D possibly called TRBD1 or TRBD2 (6 bases each). From germline, CDR1 is SGHTA and CDR2 FQGNSA. The CDR3 has 11 residues. The CDR3 is CGGGDAGELFF. In nucleotides, the CDR3 is TGCGGAGGGGGTGATGCCGGGGAGCTGTTTTTT.

Comment on this clonotype: A much larger clone differs by one base, so this may be a read error. This sequence joins TRBV12-3 or TRBV12-4 and TRBJ1-2; the match to TRBD1 covers 7 bases. The CDR3 is made up of 14 amino acids. Losses at the gene ends were 8 bases for V and 6 bases for J; bases not matched to a gene: 12. In DNA, the CDR3 is TGTGCCAGCCGGGCAGGGGGGCTTGACGATGGCTACACCTTC. It specifies CASRAGGLDDGYTF.

This clonotype has at least ten counts. The genes are TRBV19 and TRBJ2-1; unclear D gene. CDR3 size: 13 residues. V dropped 3 bases and J dropped 7 bases, with 10 bases sitting between them. The germline V gene encodes CDR1 LNHDA and CDR2 SQIVND (reference sequence). The CDR3 sequence: CASSINAVNEQFF. For the CDR3, the DNA is TGTGCCAGTAGTATCAACGCAGTTAATGAGCAGTTCTTC.

This clonotype was counted ten times or more. J is TRBJ1-1 and V is TRBV19; D unresolved. CDR1 is LNHDA, CDR2 SQIVND, per germline (reference sequence). Trimming removed 1 base from V and 2 bases from J, with 11 bases in between. The CDR3 contains 15 residues. The CDR3 here is CASSIVYSYNTEAFF. CDR3 coding DNA: TGTGCCAGTAGTATAGTTTACAGCTATAACACTGAAGCTTTCTTT. The full variable domain, in which reference TRBV19 and TRBJ1-1 provide the parts outside the CDR3, is DGGITQSPKYLFRKEGQNVTLSCEQNLNHDAMYWYRQDPGQGLRLIYYSQIVNDFQKGDIAEGYSVSREKKESFPLTVTSAQKNPTAFYLCASSIVYSYNTEAFFGQGTRLTVV.

This clonotype came up a few times. The chain combines TRBV4-1 with TRBJ1-6; 8 nucleotides match TRBD1. Trimming removed 8 bases from V and 7 bases from J; junction bases left unmatched: 4. This CDR3 comprises 13 residues. Germline CDR1 is MGHRA and CDR2 is YSYEKL. The CDR3 loop is CASSGQVNSPLHF. In DNA form, the CDR3 reads TGCGCCAGCTCGGGACAGGTCAATTCACCCCTCCACTTT.

This clonotype was seen more than once but under ten times. The V and J genes are TRBV5-1 and TRBJ2-5; 7 positions agree with TRBD1. CDR3 length: 17 residues. Trimming removed 4 bases from V and 5 bases from J; junction bases left unmatched: 17. The germline V gene has CDR1 SGHRS and CDR2 YFSETQ. The CDR3 loop is CASSLVVGTGEGETQYF. CDR3 DNA: TGCGCCAGCAGCCTTGTAGTAGGAACAGGGGAAGGGGAGACCCAGTACTTC.

This clonotype was detected only a few times. This rearrangement joins TRBV7-9 to TRBJ2-1, with 8 bases that match TRBD1. In germline, CDR1 is SEHNR, CDR2 FQNEAQ (reference sequence). This CDR3 region has 17 residues. The trim removed 4 bases at V and 0 bases at J, leaving 8 bases unmatched. Written as DNA, the CDR3 is TGTGCCAGCAGCTCAACAGCGACAGGGGCCTCCTACAATGAGCAGTTCTTC. It is translated as CASSSTATGASYNEQFF.

J is TRBJ2-7 and V is TRBV6-6, with D perhaps TRBD2 (5 bases). Germline CDR1 and CDR2: MNHNY and SVGAGI (reference sequence). The CDR3 totals 12 residues. Trimming removed 0 bases at V and 5 bases at J, with 5 bases between. This chain's CDR3 is CASSYSGDEQYF. CDR3 sequence (DNA): TGTGCCAGCAGTTACTCCGGGGACGAGCAGTACTTC.

This clonotype was picked up many times. V is TRBV7-2 and J is TRBJ1-5, with no clear D. The CDR3 extends over 13 amino acids. Between the trimmed V and J ends, which lost 0 bases and 6 bases, there was a span of 6 bases. Germline CDR1 reads SGHTA; CDR2 reads FQGNSA. The CDR3 bases are TGTGCCAGCAGCTTAGCGGGATCTCAGCCCCAGCATTTT. Residues: CASSLAGSQPQHF.

There are many counts of this clonotype. The chain uses TRBV29-1 and TRBJ2-7; no clear D gene. The V end was cut by 0 bases, the J end by 6 bases, with 6 bases between. Germline assignment: CDR1 SQVTM and CDR2 ANQGSEA. CDR3 length equals 11 residues. The CDR3 DNA is TGCAGCGTTGAAGATTACGGCGAGCAGTACGTC. It is translated as CSVEDYGEQYV.

Concerning this clonotype itself: This may be a read error: a much more frequent sequence differs by one nucleotide. The chain is built from TRBV4-1 and TRBJ1-6; D remains unclear. The CDR3 is 17 residues long. The ends were cut back, 1 base at V and 3 bases at J, with 13 bases in the middle. Looked up from germline, CDR1 is MGHRA and CDR2 is YSYEKL. The CDR3 sequence is CASSQVWEEFYNSPLHF. The DNA of the CDR3 is TGCGCCAGCAGCCAAGTGTGGGAGGAGTTCTATAATTCACCCCTCCACTTT.